Listed here are 17 T cell receptor beta chains from one sample, sequenced in a study of blood T cells in healthy people across ages. Alongside a J-beta primer mix, a sample-barcoded 5' primer served in a second PCR lasting about 7 to 12 cycles. Via MiXCR, TCRdb re-called the 5' RACE reads, giving one row per CDR3 protein. Of roughly 1,100,000 distinct CDR3 sequences listed, roughly a quarter are singletons. These same records also appear under a second study, on T cells of mothers and their children.

Material: blood. These receptors were obtained from a girl aged 2 to 10 in good health.

In its sample, this clonotype was seen a few times. The chain carries TRBV11-2 and TRBJ1-2, with a weak D call TRBD1 (6 bases). Trimming cost V 3 bases and J 7 bases, with 18 bases left between them. The CDR3 is 15 amino acids. CDR1 is SGHAT, CDR2 FQNNGV, per germline. Written as DNA, the CDR3 is TGTGCCAGCAGCTTGACAGGTCGGGCATTTACTGGCTACACCTTC. This gives the protein CASSLTGRAFTGYTF. The variable domain in full, completed from reference TRBV11-2 and TRBJ1-2, reads EAGVAQSPRYKIIEKRQSVAFWCNPISGHATLYWYQQILGQGPKLLIQFQNNGVVDDSQLPKDRFSAERLKGVDSTLKIQPAKLEDSAVYLCASSLTGRAFTGYTFGSGTRLTVV.

This clonotype was detected a few times. This chain joins TRBV7-6 and TRBJ2-5; 10 positions agree with TRBD1. The CDR3 is 13 residues long. Germline lookup yields CDR1 SGHVS and CDR2 FNYEAQ. J lost 11 bases, V lost 4 bases, and 7 bases had no gene match. The CDR3 spells CASSWGTGEEQYF. The CDR3 region has the DNA TGTGCCAGCAGCTGGGGGACAGGGGAGGAGCAGTACTTC.

V is TRBV9 and J is TRBJ1-6; D possibly corresponds to TRBD1 (6 bases). CDR3 length equals 15 residues. Looked up from germline, CDR1 is SGDLS and CDR2 is YYNGEE. V dropped 4 bases and J dropped 6 bases, with 14 bases sitting between them. Written as DNA, the CDR3 is TGTGCCAGCAGCCCCCCCGAGGGGGGTAATTCACCCCTCCACTTT. It yields the protein CASSPPEGGNSPLHF.

This chain links TRBV28 with TRBJ2-2; TRBD2 matches at 11 bases. The CDR3 spans 16 residues. Germline lookup yields CDR1 MDHEN and CDR2 SYDVKM. Trimming took 6 bases from V and 2 from J; bases not matched to a gene: 5. The CDR3 DNA follows: TGTGCCAGCAGACTAGCGGGAGTAATTAACACCGGGGAGCTGTTTTTT. It encodes CASRLAGVINTGELFF.

This clonotype was counted a few times. The rearrangement uses TRBV3-1 and TRBJ2-6; no clear D. This CDR3 is 15 amino acids long. From germline, CDR1 is LGHDT and CDR2 YNNKEL (reference sequence). Between the trimmed V and J ends, which lost 4 bases and 3 bases, there was a span of 10 bases. CDR3 DNA sequence: TGTGCCAGCAGCCCCAGTGTAGGTGGGGCCAACGTCCTGACTTTC. Translated: CASSPSVGGANVLTF.

The rearrangement uses TRBV9 and TRBJ1-2; perhaps TRBD1 as D (5 bases). Germline V gene sequence: CDR1 SGDLS, CDR2 YYNGEE. V was cut by 5 bases and J by 0 bases, with 17 bases left in between. The CDR3 has 16 residues. CDR3 loop: CASSPSSGGANYGYTF. Here the CDR3 DNA reads TGTGCCAGCAGTCCCTCCTCGGGGGGAGCTAACTATGGCTACACCTTC. The whole variable domain, filled in from reference TRBV9 and TRBJ1-2, reads DSGVTQTPKHLITATGQRVTLRCSPRSGDLSVYWYQQSLDQGLQFLIQYYNGEERAKGNILERFSAQQFPDLHSELNLSSLELGDSALYFCASSPSSGGANYGYTFGSGTRLTVV.

The CDR3 DNA reads TGTGCCAGCAGCATTGGACAAAACACAGATACGCAGTATTTT. Its translation is CASSIGQNTDTQYF. The chain uses TRBV7-9 and TRBJ2-3, with TRBD1 as a possible D gene (5 bases). Germline assignment: CDR1 SEHNR and CDR2 FQNEAQ (reference sequence). The V gene lost 5 bases and the J gene lost 2 bases, with 11 bases spanning the gap. The CDR3 has 14 residues.

The rearrangement joins TRBV12-3 or TRBV12-4 to TRBJ1-2; D may be TRBD1 (5 bases). The V end was cut by 3 bases, the J end by 7 bases, with 12 bases between. The CDR3 loop spans 13 amino acids. In DNA, the CDR3 is TGTGCCAGCAGTTTGGGGGAGCTCACTGGCTACACCTTC. Translating gives CASSLGELTGYTF.

As concerns this clonotype: A junction end diverges from the germline sequence, so it may reflect a read error. The J gene is TRBJ2-1, the V gene TRBV11-1; D unresolved. Germline V gene lookup returns CDR1 SGHAT and CDR2 FQDESV (reference sequence). CDR3 length: 16 amino acids. The CDR3 reads CASSLELEQPYNEQFF. CDR3 sequence (DNA): TGTGCCAGCAGCTTAGAGCTAGAACAGCCCTACAATGAGCAATTCTTC. Filled out from reference TRBV11-1 and TRBJ2-1, the complete variable domain reads EAEVAQSPRYKITEKSQAVAFWCDPISGHATLYWYRQILGQGPELLVQFQDESVVDDSQLPKDRFSAERLKGVDSTLKIQPAELGDSAMYLCASSLELEQPYNEQFFGPGTRLTVL.

This clonotype came up a few times. The chain has TRBV28 and TRBJ2-5; possible D gene TRBD2, 5 bases. Germline CDR1 and CDR2: MDHEN and SYDVKM. The CDR3 totals 14 residues. Trimming stripped 2 bases from V and 2 bases from J, with 9 bases between. CDR3 region: CASSLMGEQETQYF. Here the CDR3 DNA reads TGTGCCAGCAGTTTAATGGGAGAACAAGAGACCCAGTACTTC.

The chain has TRBV29-1 and TRBJ2-7; D is unresolved. Germline V gene data show CDR1 as SQVTM and CDR2 as ANQGSEA. The V end was cut by 1 base, the J end by 5 bases, with 9 bases between. The CDR3 runs to 12 residues. Here the CDR3 reads CSVEGSGHEQYF. As DNA, the CDR3 is TGCAGCGTTGAAGGTTCGGGCCACGAGCAGTACTTC.

This clonotype was found a few times. The V and J genes are TRBV29-1 and TRBJ2-1; D gene unclear. The ends were cut back, 8 bases at V and 0 bases at J, with 14 bases in the middle. Germline lookup yields CDR1 SQVTM and CDR2 ANQGSEA. The CDR3 length is 14 residues. The CDR3 reads CSSTVAVSYNEQFF. In nucleotides, the CDR3 is TGCAGCTCCACGGTAGCCGTCTCCTACAATGAGCAGTTCTTC.

This chain uses TRBV7-9 with TRBJ2-5, with TRBD2 matching 7 bases. The CDR3 is made up of 15 amino acids. Germline CDR1 is SEHNR and CDR2 is FQNEAQ (reference sequence). V dropped 8 bases and J dropped 3; count of bases not matched to a gene: 12. The CDR3 loop reads CASLSERGPEETQYF. The CDR3 DNA sequence: TGTGCCAGCCTTTCCGAGCGGGGCCCCGAAGAGACCCAGTACTTC.

This clonotype was counted between two and nine times. The chain carries TRBV29-1 and TRBJ1-2; 7 bases agree with TRBD1. V lost 0 bases to trimming and J lost 7 bases; unmatched junction nucleotides: 8. This CDR3 has 14 amino acids. Germline V lookup: CDR1 SQVTM, CDR2 ANQGSEA. CDR3: CSVEDRGRGIGYTF. As DNA, the CDR3 is TGCAGCGTTGAAGATAGGGGGCGAGGGATTGGCTACACCTTC.

The V gene is TRBV28, the J gene TRBJ2-5; TRBD2 matches at 8 bases. TRBJ2-7 explains the end of the DNA better; the J call may be wrong. CDR1 and CDR2 from the germline V gene are MDHEN and SYDVKM. This CDR3 comprises 16 residues. This CDR3 reads CASSSTMLAGIYEQYF. As DNA, the CDR3 is TGTGCCAGCAGCTCAACAATGCTAGCGGGTATCTACGAGCAGTACTTC.

This clonotype was seen a single time. This chain connects TRBV7-9 to TRBJ1-2; the D gene is possibly TRBD1 (6 bases). CDR3 length: 13 residues. Deletions cut 5 bases from V and 4 bases from J, with 11 bases between. Looked up from germline, CDR1 is SEHNR and CDR2 is FQNEAQ (reference sequence). This chain's CDR3 is CASSQQGGYGYTF. The CDR3, as DNA: TGTGCCAGCAGCCAACAGGGCGGCTATGGCTACACCTTC.

This clonotype showed up just a few times. This chain uses TRBV6-5 with TRBJ2-3; no clear D. This CDR3 has 14 amino acids. V lost 5 bases, J lost 0 bases, and 9 bases lay in between. Germline CDR1 and CDR2: MNHEY and SVGAGI. CDR3 residues: CASSPVYSTDTQYF. DNA for the CDR3: TGTGCCAGCAGTCCGGTTTACAGCACAGATACGCAGTATTTT.